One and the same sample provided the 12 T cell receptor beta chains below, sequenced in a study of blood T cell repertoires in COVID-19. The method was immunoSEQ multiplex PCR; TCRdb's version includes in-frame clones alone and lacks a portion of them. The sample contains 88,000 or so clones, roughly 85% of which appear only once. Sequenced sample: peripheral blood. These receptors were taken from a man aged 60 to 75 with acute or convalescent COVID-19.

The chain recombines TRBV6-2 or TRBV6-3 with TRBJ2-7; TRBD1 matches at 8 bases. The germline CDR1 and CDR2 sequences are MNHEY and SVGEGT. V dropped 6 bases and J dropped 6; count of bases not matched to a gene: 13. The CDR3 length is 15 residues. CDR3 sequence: CASSGTDRVESEQYF. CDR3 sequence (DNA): TGTGCCAGCAGCGGAACGGACAGGGTGGAAAGCGAGCAGTACTTC.

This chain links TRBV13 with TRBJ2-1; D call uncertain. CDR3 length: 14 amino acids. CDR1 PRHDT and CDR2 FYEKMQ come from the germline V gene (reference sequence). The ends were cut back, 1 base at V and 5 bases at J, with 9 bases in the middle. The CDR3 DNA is TGTGCCAGCAGCTTAGTCGGTCAGGACAATGAGCAGTTCTTC. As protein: CASSLVGQDNEQFF.

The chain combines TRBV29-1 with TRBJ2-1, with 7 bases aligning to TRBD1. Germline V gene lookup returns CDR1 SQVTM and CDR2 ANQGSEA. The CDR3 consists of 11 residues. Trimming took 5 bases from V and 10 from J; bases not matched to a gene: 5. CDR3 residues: CSVSTGLEQFF. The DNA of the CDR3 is TGCAGCGTTTCGACAGGGCTAGAGCAGTTCTTC.

The DNA of the CDR3 is TGCGCCAGCAGCTTGGGATACAGGGGCTACGAGCAGTACTTC. As protein: CASSLGYRGYEQYF. The chain recombines TRBV5-1 with TRBJ2-7; 7 bases agree with TRBD1. V dropped 0 bases and J dropped 3; count of bases not matched to a gene: 3. The CDR3 totals 14 residues. Germline V CDR1 and CDR2: SGHRS, YFSETQ.

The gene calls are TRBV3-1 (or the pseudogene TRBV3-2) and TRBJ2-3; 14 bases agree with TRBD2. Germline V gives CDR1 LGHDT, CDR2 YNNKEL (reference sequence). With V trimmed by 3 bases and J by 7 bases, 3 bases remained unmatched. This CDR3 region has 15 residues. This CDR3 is CASSQGLAGDHTQYF. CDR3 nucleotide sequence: TGTGCCAGCAGCCAGGGACTAGCGGGAGACCATACGCAGTATTTT.

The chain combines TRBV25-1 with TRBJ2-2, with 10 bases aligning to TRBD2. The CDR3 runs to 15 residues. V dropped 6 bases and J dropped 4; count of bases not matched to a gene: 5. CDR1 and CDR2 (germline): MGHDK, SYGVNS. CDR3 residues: CASSLAGGRTGELFF. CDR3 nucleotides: TGTGCCAGCAGCTTAGCGGGAGGTCGCACCGGGGAGCTGTTTTTT.

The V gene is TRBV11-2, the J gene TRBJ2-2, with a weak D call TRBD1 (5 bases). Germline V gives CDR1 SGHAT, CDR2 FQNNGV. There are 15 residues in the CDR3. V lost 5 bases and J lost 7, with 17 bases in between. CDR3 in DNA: TGTGCCAGCAGCCCCACAAGCCCTAGGGGCGGGGAGCTGTTTTTT. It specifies CASSPTSPRGGELFF.

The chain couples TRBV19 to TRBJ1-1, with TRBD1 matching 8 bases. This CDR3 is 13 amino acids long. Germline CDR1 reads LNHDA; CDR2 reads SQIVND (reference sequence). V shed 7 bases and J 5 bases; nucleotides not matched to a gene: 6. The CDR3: CASMGTGRTEAFF. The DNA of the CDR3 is TGTGCCAGTATGGGGACAGGTCGGACTGAAGCTTTCTTT.

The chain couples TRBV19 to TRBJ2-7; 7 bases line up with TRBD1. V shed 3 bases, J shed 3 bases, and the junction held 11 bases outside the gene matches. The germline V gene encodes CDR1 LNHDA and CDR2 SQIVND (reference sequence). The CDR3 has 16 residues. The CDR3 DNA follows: TGTGCCAGTAGTATCCCTCTGACAGGGCTAAACTACGAGCAGTACTTC. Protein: CASSIPLTGLNYEQYF.

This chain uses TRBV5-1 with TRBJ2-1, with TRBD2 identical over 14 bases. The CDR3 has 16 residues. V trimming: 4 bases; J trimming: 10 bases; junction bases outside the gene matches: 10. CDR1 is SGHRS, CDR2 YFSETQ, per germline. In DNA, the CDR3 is TGCGCCAGCAGCCCCTTGACTAGCGGGGGGGCTTGGGAGCAGTTCTTC. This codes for CASSPLTSGGAWEQFF.

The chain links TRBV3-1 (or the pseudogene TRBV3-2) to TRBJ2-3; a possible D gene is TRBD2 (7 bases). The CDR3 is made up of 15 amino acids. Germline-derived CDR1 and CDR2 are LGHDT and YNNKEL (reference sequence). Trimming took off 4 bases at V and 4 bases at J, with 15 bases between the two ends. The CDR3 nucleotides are TGTGCCAGCAGCCTAAGGGGGGGGCACCCAGATACGCAGTATTTT. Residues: CASSLRGGHPDTQYF.

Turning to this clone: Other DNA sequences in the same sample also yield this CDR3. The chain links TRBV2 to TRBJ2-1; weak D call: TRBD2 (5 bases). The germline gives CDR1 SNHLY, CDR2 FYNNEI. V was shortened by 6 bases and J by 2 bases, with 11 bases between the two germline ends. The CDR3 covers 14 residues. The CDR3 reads CASRNSEAYNEQFF. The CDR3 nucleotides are TGTGCCAGCAGAAATAGCGAGGCCTACAATGAGCAGTTCTTC.